This T cell receptor (beta chain) was recorded in a study of T cells in Graves' hyperthyroidism and ophthalmopathy. Study background: Upon initial diagnosis and before any treatment, peripheral blood was collected.

This clonotype was recorded at least ten times. Amplified TCR beta CDR3 regions came from RNA transcripts. First-round RT-PCR with HTBI primers amplified the TCR CDR3 region. Via MiXCR, TCRdb re-called the multiplex PCR reads, giving one row per CDR3 protein. The sample lists some 200,000 distinct CDR3 sequences; roughly 17% were seen once. It was 8 to 10 ml of fresh peripheral blood that supplied the PBMCs. The CDR3 is made up of 16 amino acids. V was clipped by 6 bases and J by 1 base, with 18 bases between them. CDR1 is SNHLY, CDR2 FYNNEI, per germline. The chain is built from TRBV2 and TRBJ1-1, with D possibly TRBD1 on 6 matching bases. This receptor was obtained from a woman aged 45-60 years with Graves' hyperthyroidism. The sequencing input was blood. The CDR3 here is CASRIGTSWRNTEAFF. The CDR3 coding sequence is TGTGCCAGCAGGATTGGGACAAGCTGGCGGAACACTGAAGCTTTCTTT.